Sequencing of this T cell receptor (beta chain) was carried out in a study of neoadjuvant anti-PD-1 for oral cavity cancer. Study background: Nivolumab at 3 mg/kg was mostly given biweekly, three to four doses, pre-surgery.

This clone was observed a few times. Six replicates per PBMC sample, mostly from roughly 490 ng of genomic DNA. Repertoires were generated with immunoSEQ multiplex PCR, while TCRdb's copy carries only in-frame clones and drops some. The sample has 11,000 to 15,000 clones, roughly 73% seen once. The CDR3 totals 16 residues. The V end was cut by 1 base, the J end by 3 bases, with 15 bases between. Germline CDR1 is SGHVS and CDR2 is FQNEAQ. This TCR was sampled from a person between 40 and 85 years old with oral cavity squamous cell carcinoma. The V call is TRBV7-8, the J call TRBJ1-1; TRBD1 might be the D (6 bases). The sample in question was PBMCs, obtained before nivolumab (anti-PD-1) treatment. The CDR3 here is CASSLGVRGVDTEAFF. CDR3 in DNA: TGTGCCAGCAGCTTAGGTGTGAGGGGGGTTGACACTGAAGCTTTCTTT.